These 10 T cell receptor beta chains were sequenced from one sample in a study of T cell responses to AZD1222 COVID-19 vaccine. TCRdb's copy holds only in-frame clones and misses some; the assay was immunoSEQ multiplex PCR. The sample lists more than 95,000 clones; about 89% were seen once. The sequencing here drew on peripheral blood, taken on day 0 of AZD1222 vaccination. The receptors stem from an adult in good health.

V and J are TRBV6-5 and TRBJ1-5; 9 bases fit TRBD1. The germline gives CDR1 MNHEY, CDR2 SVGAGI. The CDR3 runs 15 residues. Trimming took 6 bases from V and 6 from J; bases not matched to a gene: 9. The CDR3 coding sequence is TGTGCCAGCAGGGGGACTACAGGGGGCCGTCAGCCCCAGCATTTT. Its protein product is CASRGTTGGRQPQHF.

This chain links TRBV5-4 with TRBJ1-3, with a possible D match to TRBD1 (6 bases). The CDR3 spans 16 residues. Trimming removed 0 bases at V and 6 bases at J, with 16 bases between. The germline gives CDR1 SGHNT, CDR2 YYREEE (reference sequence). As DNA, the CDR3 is TGTGCCAGCAGCTTGGGGGGGCCCCGGGACTTAAACACCATATATTTT. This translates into CASSLGGPRDLNTIYF.

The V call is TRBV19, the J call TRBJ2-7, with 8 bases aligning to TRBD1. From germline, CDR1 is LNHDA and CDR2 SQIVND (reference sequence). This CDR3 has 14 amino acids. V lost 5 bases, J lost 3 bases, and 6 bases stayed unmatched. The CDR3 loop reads CASSLTGASYEQYF. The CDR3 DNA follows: TGTGCCAGTAGTTTGACAGGGGCCAGCTACGAGCAGTACTTC.

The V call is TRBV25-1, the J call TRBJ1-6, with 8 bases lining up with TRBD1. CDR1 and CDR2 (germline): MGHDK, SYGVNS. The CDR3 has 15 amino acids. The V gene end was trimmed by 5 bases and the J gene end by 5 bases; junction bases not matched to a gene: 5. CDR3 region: CASSPPTGDNSPLHF. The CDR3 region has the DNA TGTGCCAGCAGTCCCCCGACAGGGGATAATTCACCCCTCCACTTT.

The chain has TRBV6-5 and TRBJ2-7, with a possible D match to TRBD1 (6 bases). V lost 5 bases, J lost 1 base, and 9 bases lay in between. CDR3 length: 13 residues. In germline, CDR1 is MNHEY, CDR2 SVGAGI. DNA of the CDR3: TGTGCCAGCAGTCCGGACAGTTCCTACGAGCAGTACTTC. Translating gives CASSPDSSYEQYF.

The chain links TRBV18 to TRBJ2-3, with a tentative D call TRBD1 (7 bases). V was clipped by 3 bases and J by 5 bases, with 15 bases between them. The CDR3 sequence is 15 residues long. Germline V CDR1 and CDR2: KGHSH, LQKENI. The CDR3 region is CASSPPGGRQDTQYF. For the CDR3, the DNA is TGTGCCAGCTCACCCCCAGGGGGGCGGCAAGATACGCAGTATTTT.

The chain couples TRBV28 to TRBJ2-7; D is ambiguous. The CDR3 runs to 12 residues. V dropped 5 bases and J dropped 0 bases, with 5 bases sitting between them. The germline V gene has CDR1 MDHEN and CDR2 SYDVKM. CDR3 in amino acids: CASSGDSYEQYF. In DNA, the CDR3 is TGTGCCAGCAGTGGGGACTCCTACGAGCAGTACTTC.

Here the CDR3 DNA reads TGTGCCAGCAGTGCCCAGGGGGCGGACACTGAAGCTTTCTTT. It yields the protein CASSAQGADTEAFF. The chain couples TRBV6-4 to TRBJ1-1; 8 bases agree with TRBD1. V gave up 4 bases and J gave up 3 bases; unmatched junction bases: 4. Germline V CDR1 and CDR2: MRHNA, SNTAGT. The CDR3 sequence is 14 residues long.

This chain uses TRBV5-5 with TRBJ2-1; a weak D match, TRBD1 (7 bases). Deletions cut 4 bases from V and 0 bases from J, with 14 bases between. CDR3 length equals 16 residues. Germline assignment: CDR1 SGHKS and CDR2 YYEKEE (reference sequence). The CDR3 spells CASSPEGAASYNEQFF. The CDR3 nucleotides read TGTGCCAGCAGCCCGGAGGGGGCCGCCTCCTACAATGAGCAGTTCTTC.

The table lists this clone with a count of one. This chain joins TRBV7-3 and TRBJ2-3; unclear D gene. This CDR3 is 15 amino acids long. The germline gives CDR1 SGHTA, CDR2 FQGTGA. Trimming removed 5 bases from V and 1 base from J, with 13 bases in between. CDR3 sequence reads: CASSLSPGRTDTQYF. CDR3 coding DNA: TGTGCCAGCAGCCTTAGTCCTGGTCGCACAGATACGCAGTATTTT.